A selection of T cell receptor beta chains follows, all from one sample in a study of blood T cell repertoires in COVID-19. The protocol was immunoSEQ multiplex PCR, while the TCRdb copy is restricted to in-frame clones and leaves out a portion. The sample includes 350,000 to 450,000 clones, just under 90% of them seen just once. The specimen sequenced was PBMCs or T cells enriched from blood (not recorded which). Source of these receptors: a woman in her twenties or thirties who had recovered from COVID-19. Both conserved end residues are part of each CDR3. Fields, in order: D gene, clone size, J gene, V gene, CDR3 DNA, CDR3 protein. D genes are given only for firm matches. A row's size may be missing; if present it is once, few, many or a size class.

d_call: TRBD1; clone_size: .; j_call: TRBJ2-2; v_call: TRBV5-6; cdr3_nt: TGTGCCAGCAGCTTGGGGACAGGGCGTACCACCGGGGAGCTGTTTTTT; cdr3_aa: CASSLGTGRTTGELFF
d_call: TRBD1; clone_size: .; j_call: TRBJ1-2; v_call: TRBV20-1; cdr3_nt: TGCAGTGCTAGTTCGGGACAGACCTATGGCTACACCTTC; cdr3_aa: CSASSGQTYGYTF
d_call: .; clone_size: .; j_call: TRBJ2-5; v_call: TRBV5-1; cdr3_nt: TGCGCCAGCAGCTTGGACGCGTGGGAGACCCAGTACTTC; cdr3_aa: CASSLDAWETQYF
d_call: TRBD1; clone_size: .; j_call: TRBJ1-4; v_call: TRBV7-9; cdr3_nt: TGTGCCAGCAGCCCCACACAGGGGCTTAATGAAAAACTGTTTTTT; cdr3_aa: CASSPTQGLNEKLFF
d_call: TRBD2; clone_size: .; j_call: TRBJ2-3; v_call: TRBV27; cdr3_nt: TGTGCCAGCAGGGGGGCGGGAGTTAGCGGGATCCGCACAGATACGCAGTATTTT; cdr3_aa: CASRGAGVSGIRTDTQYF
d_call: .; clone_size: .; j_call: TRBJ1-1; v_call: TRBV5-1; cdr3_nt: TGCGCCAGCAGCTTAGGTCTCCGCGGGAGCGAAGCTTTCTTT; cdr3_aa: CASSLGLRGSEAFF
d_call: TRBD2; clone_size: .; j_call: TRBJ2-3; v_call: TRBV10-1; cdr3_nt: TGCGCCAGCAGTGGGGTTGGCGGGAGATTGTTGGCCGCAGATACGCAGTATTTT; cdr3_aa: CASSGVGGRLLAADTQYF
d_call: TRBD1; clone_size: .; j_call: TRBJ1-2; v_call: TRBV7-3; cdr3_nt: TGTGCCAGCAGCTCTACGGGACAGGGAACCTATGGCTACACCTTC; cdr3_aa: CASSSTGQGTYGYTF
d_call: .; clone_size: .; j_call: TRBJ2-1; v_call: TRBV10-3; cdr3_nt: TGTGCCATCAGCACAGCGGGTGAGCAGTTCTTC; cdr3_aa: CAISTAGEQFF
d_call: .; clone_size: .; j_call: TRBJ1-4; v_call: TRBV27; cdr3_nt: TGTGCCAGCAGCCGCAAACAGGGATCTAATGAAAAACTGTTTTTT; cdr3_aa: CASSRKQGSNEKLFF
d_call: .; clone_size: .; j_call: TRBJ1-4; v_call: TRBV12-3/TRBV12-4; cdr3_nt: TGTGCCAGCAGCTTCTCGGATGAAAAACTGTTTTTT; cdr3_aa: CASSFSDEKLFF
d_call: .; clone_size: .; j_call: TRBJ1-2; v_call: TRBV28; cdr3_nt: TGTGCCAGCAGTTCGGCGTTGACAGGACGGGGCTACACCTTC; cdr3_aa: CASSSALTGRGYTF
d_call: TRBD1; clone_size: .; j_call: TRBJ2-5; v_call: TRBV29-1; cdr3_nt: TGCAGCGTTGGAGGCGACAGGGTAAACCAAGAGACCCAGTACTTC; cdr3_aa: CSVGGDRVNQETQYF
d_call: TRBD1; clone_size: once; j_call: TRBJ1-3; v_call: TRBV19; cdr3_nt: TGTGCCAGTAGAGGAAAGGGACAGGGCTTTTCTGGAAACACCATATATTTT; cdr3_aa: CASRGKGQGFSGNTIYF
d_call: .; clone_size: .; j_call: TRBJ1-4; v_call: TRBV27; cdr3_nt: TGTGCCAGCAGTTTACCCGGTCCAAAACTGTTTTTT; cdr3_aa: CASSLPGPKLFF
d_call: .; clone_size: .; j_call: TRBJ2-3; v_call: TRBV19; cdr3_nt: TGTGCCAGTAGTATTTTCTTGTCGGTGACAGATACGCAGTATTTT; cdr3_aa: CASSIFLSVTDTQYF
d_call: .; clone_size: once; j_call: TRBJ1-1; v_call: TRBV27; cdr3_nt: TGTGCCAGCAGACGTGGCGGGGGAAACACTGAAGCTTTCTTT; cdr3_aa: CASRRGGGNTEAFF
d_call: .; clone_size: .; j_call: TRBJ2-2; v_call: TRBV11-3; cdr3_nt: TGTGCCAGCAGCCGTCCCTCCGGGGAGCTGTTTTTT; cdr3_aa: CASSRPSGELFF
d_call: TRBD2; clone_size: .; j_call: TRBJ2-7; v_call: TRBV19; cdr3_nt: TGTGCCAGTAGTGTGATGGGGGGGATCGGTGGCTCCGAGCAGTACTTC; cdr3_aa: CASSVMGGIGGSEQYF
d_call: TRBD2; clone_size: .; j_call: TRBJ2-3; v_call: TRBV6-5; cdr3_nt: TGTGCCAGCAGACAATCCCTAGCGGGAGCAGATACGCAGTATTTT; cdr3_aa: CASRQSLAGADTQYF
d_call: TRBD1; clone_size: few; j_call: TRBJ1-2; v_call: TRBV5-1; cdr3_nt: TGCGCCAGCACCTTGAACCCCATCCGGGACAGGGGAGAAGCTAACTATGGCTACACCTTC; cdr3_aa: CASTLNPIRDRGEANYGYTF
d_call: TRBD1; clone_size: .; j_call: TRBJ2-7; v_call: TRBV11-1; cdr3_nt: TGTGCCAGCAGCTTGACCGGGGACAGGGAGCAGTACTTC; cdr3_aa: CASSLTGDREQYF
d_call: .; clone_size: .; j_call: TRBJ1-2; v_call: TRBV7-2; cdr3_nt: TGTGCCAGCAGCTTAGATCGGGGAAACCTACCCGGCTACACCTTC; cdr3_aa: CASSLDRGNLPGYTF
d_call: TRBD1; clone_size: few; j_call: TRBJ1-4; v_call: TRBV9; cdr3_nt: TGTGCCAGCAGCTCAGGGGACAGTAATGAAAAACTGTTTTTT; cdr3_aa: CASSSGDSNEKLFF
d_call: TRBD1; clone_size: few; j_call: TRBJ1-2; v_call: TRBV7-2; cdr3_nt: TGTGCCAGCAGCTTAGGTCCAGGGGGCAGGGGCTACACCTTC; cdr3_aa: CASSLGPGGRGYTF
d_call: TRBD1; clone_size: .; j_call: TRBJ1-2; v_call: TRBV18; cdr3_nt: TGTGCCAGCTCAACAGGACAGGGAGTATGGGGCTACACCTTC; cdr3_aa: CASSTGQGVWGYTF
d_call: .; clone_size: once; j_call: TRBJ2-5; v_call: TRBV2; cdr3_nt: TGTGCCAGCAGGGGAGGCTTTCAAGAGACCCAGTACTTC; cdr3_aa: CASRGGFQETQYF
d_call: TRBD1; clone_size: .; j_call: TRBJ2-1; v_call: TRBV29-1; cdr3_nt: TGCAGCCAAACCGGGACAGAGTACAATGAGCAGTTCTTC; cdr3_aa: CSQTGTEYNEQFF
d_call: .; clone_size: few; j_call: TRBJ1-1; v_call: TRBV19; cdr3_nt: TGTGCCAGTAGTATAGTAGTTGACACTGAAGCTTTCTTT; cdr3_aa: CASSIVVDTEAFF
d_call: .; clone_size: .; j_call: TRBJ2-7; v_call: TRBV5-1; cdr3_nt: TGCGCCAGCAGCTTGTCAGGGCTATCCTACGAGCAGTACTTC; cdr3_aa: CASSLSGLSYEQYF
d_call: TRBD1; clone_size: .; j_call: TRBJ2-3; v_call: TRBV19; cdr3_nt: TGTGCCAGTAGTCCCGGGACAGGGAGGGCAGATACGCAGTATTTT; cdr3_aa: CASSPGTGRADTQYF
d_call: .; clone_size: .; j_call: TRBJ1-6; v_call: TRBV14; cdr3_nt: TGTGCCAGCAGCCAGTACAGGAATTCACCCCTCCACTTT; cdr3_aa: CASSQYRNSPLHF
d_call: .; clone_size: .; j_call: TRBJ1-4; v_call: TRBV10-1; cdr3_nt: TGCGCCAGCAGTGAGTCGAAGGGGGATAATGAAAAACTGTTTTTT; cdr3_aa: CASSESKGDNEKLFF
d_call: TRBD1; clone_size: .; j_call: TRBJ2-7; v_call: TRBV5-5; cdr3_nt: TGTGCCAGCAGCTTTGACAGGGATTTGGGTCGGCCCTACGAGCAGTACTTC; cdr3_aa: CASSFDRDLGRPYEQYF
d_call: .; clone_size: few; j_call: TRBJ1-2; v_call: TRBV6-5; cdr3_nt: TGTGCCAGCAGCCAGATCTACGCGGGCTATGGCTACACCTTC; cdr3_aa: CASSQIYAGYGYTF
d_call: .; clone_size: many; j_call: TRBJ1-3; v_call: TRBV6-1; cdr3_nt: TGTGCCAGCAGTGAAGTAAGCCCGAGGGCGGCCCGGGGAAACACCATATATTTT; cdr3_aa: CASSEVSPRAARGNTIYF
d_call: .; clone_size: .; j_call: TRBJ1-2; v_call: TRBV29-1; cdr3_nt: TGCAGCGAAGGACCTCGGGACTCCCTTAGAGGCTATGGCTACACCTTC; cdr3_aa: CSEGPRDSLRGYGYTF
d_call: .; clone_size: .; j_call: TRBJ1-3; v_call: TRBV20-1; cdr3_nt: TGCAGTGCTAGTGTCGTCTCTGGAAACACCATATATTTT; cdr3_aa: CSASVVSGNTIYF
d_call: .; clone_size: .; j_call: TRBJ1-2; v_call: TRBV3-1/TRBV3-2; cdr3_nt: TGTGCCAGCAGCCAAGATTCGGAAGGGAGGGGCTACACCTTC; cdr3_aa: CASSQDSEGRGYTF
d_call: .; clone_size: .; j_call: TRBJ1-2; v_call: TRBV10-1; cdr3_nt: TGCGCCAGCAGCTTACCAGGGAACTATGGCTACACCTTC; cdr3_aa: CASSLPGNYGYTF
d_call: .; clone_size: few; j_call: TRBJ1-2; v_call: TRBV19; cdr3_nt: TGTGCCAGTAGGAGGCTCCCCTATGGCTACACCTTC; cdr3_aa: CASRRLPYGYTF
d_call: TRBD1; clone_size: .; j_call: TRBJ1-3; v_call: TRBV7-9; cdr3_nt: TGTGCCAGCAGCTCATCACAGGGGGCTTCGTCTGGAAACACCATATATTTT; cdr3_aa: CASSSSQGASSGNTIYF
d_call: .; clone_size: .; j_call: TRBJ1-5; v_call: TRBV3-1/TRBV3-2; cdr3_nt: TGTGCCAGCAGCCAAGGGGTAGGGGTTGGCAATCAGCCCCAGCATTTT; cdr3_aa: CASSQGVGVGNQPQHF
d_call: .; clone_size: .; j_call: TRBJ1-4; v_call: TRBV5-1; cdr3_nt: .; cdr3_aa: CASSSTGGCGKNCFF
d_call: .; clone_size: .; j_call: TRBJ2-1; v_call: TRBV5-1; cdr3_nt: TGCGCCAGCAGCCCAGCGGGCGGCTCCTACAATGAGCAGTTCTTC; cdr3_aa: CASSPAGGSYNEQFF
d_call: .; clone_size: .; j_call: TRBJ1-2; v_call: TRBV7-9; cdr3_nt: TGTGCCAGCAGCACAAGACAGTCCTATGGCTACACCTTC; cdr3_aa: CASSTRQSYGYTF
d_call: TRBD1; clone_size: .; j_call: TRBJ1-4; v_call: TRBV5-1; cdr3_nt: TGCGCCAGCAGCACCGGGACAGCAACTAATGAAAAACTGTTTTTT; cdr3_aa: CASSTGTATNEKLFF
d_call: TRBD1; clone_size: .; j_call: TRBJ2-7; v_call: TRBV27; cdr3_nt: TGTGCCAGCAAAGCGCGGCCGGGACAGGGAATCGACGAGCAGTACTTC; cdr3_aa: CASKARPGQGIDEQYF
d_call: .; clone_size: once; j_call: TRBJ1-5; v_call: TRBV7-9; cdr3_nt: TGTGCCAGCAGCTTAGGGTCTAGTCAGCCCCAGCATTTT; cdr3_aa: CASSLGSSQPQHF
d_call: TRBD2; clone_size: once; j_call: TRBJ2-1; v_call: TRBV9; cdr3_nt: TGTGCCAGCAGCCCCTCGGGAACGGGAGGATCCTACAATGAGCAGTTCTTC; cdr3_aa: CASSPSGTGGSYNEQFF
d_call: TRBD1; clone_size: .; j_call: TRBJ1-1; v_call: TRBV2; cdr3_nt: TGTGCCACTCGATACAGGGGGAACACTGAAGCTTTCTTT; cdr3_aa: CATRYRGNTEAFF
d_call: TRBD2; clone_size: .; j_call: TRBJ2-3; v_call: TRBV29-1; cdr3_nt: TGCAGCGTGGGGTGGACTAGCGGGAGTTTGGGTACGCAGTATTTT; cdr3_aa: CSVGWTSGSLGTQYF
d_call: TRBD1; clone_size: .; j_call: TRBJ1-6; v_call: TRBV10-3; cdr3_nt: TGTGCCATCAGCTTATACGCGGGACAGGGCAATAAGGGATCACCCCTCCACTTT; cdr3_aa: CAISLYAGQGNKGSPLHF
d_call: .; clone_size: .; j_call: TRBJ1-1; v_call: TRBV5-1; cdr3_nt: TGCGCCAGCAGCCCGGGACACTTGAACACTGAAGCTTTCTTT; cdr3_aa: CASSPGHLNTEAFF